This T cell receptor (beta chain) came from a study of T cells in Graves' hyperthyroidism and ophthalmopathy. The J segment lost 4 bases and the V segment lost 5 bases, leaving 10 bases of the junction unmatched. This CDR3 is 15 amino acids long. Germline lookup yields CDR1 DFQATT and CDR2 SNEGSKA (reference sequence). Amplified regions were TCR beta CDR3 sequences from RNA transcripts. TCR CDR3 underwent first-round RT-PCR with the HTBI primer set. TCRdb fed the multiplex PCR reads into MiXCR, producing one record per CDR3 protein. The sample has some 560,000 distinct CDR3 sequences; around 15% are singletons. This clonotype was observed many times.

V gene TRBV20-1 combines with J gene TRBJ2-7; 11 bases fit TRBD1. The source is a woman in her thirties or forties with Graves' hyperthyroidism. Sequenced sample: blood. CDR3 region: CSARGTGGSIYEQYF. CDR3 sequence (DNA): TGCAGTGCTCGCGGGACAGGGGGATCAATTTACGAGCAGTACTTC.